This T cell receptor (beta chain) appears in the sequencing data of a study of OX40 agonist ivuxolimab in advanced cancers. The germline V gene encodes CDR1 SEHNR and CDR2 FQNEAQ (reference sequence). The CDR3 contains 13 residues. TCRdb's copy holds only in-frame clones and misses some; the assay was immunoSEQ multiplex PCR. The sample comprises about 47,000 clones, roughly 89% of which are singletons, and more than 13% rests with the top ten. With respect to this clone: Compared with germline, one end of the junction differs, possibly owing to a read error.

The rearrangement joins TRBV7-9 to TRBJ2-6; TRBD1 aligns across 7 bases. The specimen comprised CD4+ or CD8+ T cells sorted from blood, sampled in a trial of the OX40 agonist ivuxolimab. The clonotype comes from an adult with an advanced solid tumor such as melanoma, head and neck, liver or kidney cancer. CDR3 in amino acids: CASSTRDRPSGPF. The CDR3 coding sequence is TGTGCCAGCAGCACCCGGGACAGACCCTCTGGGCCTTTC.